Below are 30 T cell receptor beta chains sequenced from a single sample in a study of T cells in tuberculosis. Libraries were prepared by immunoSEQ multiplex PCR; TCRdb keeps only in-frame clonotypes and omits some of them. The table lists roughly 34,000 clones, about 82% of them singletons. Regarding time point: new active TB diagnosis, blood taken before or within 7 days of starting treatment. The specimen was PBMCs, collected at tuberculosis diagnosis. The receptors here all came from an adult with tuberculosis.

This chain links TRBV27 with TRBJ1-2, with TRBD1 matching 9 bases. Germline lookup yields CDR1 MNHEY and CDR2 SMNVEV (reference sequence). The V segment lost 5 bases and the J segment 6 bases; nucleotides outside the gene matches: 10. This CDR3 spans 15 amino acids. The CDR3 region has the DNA TGTGCCAGCAGTCCACAGGGGGCATTTGGAGATGGCTACACCTTC. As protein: CASSPQGAFGDGYTF.

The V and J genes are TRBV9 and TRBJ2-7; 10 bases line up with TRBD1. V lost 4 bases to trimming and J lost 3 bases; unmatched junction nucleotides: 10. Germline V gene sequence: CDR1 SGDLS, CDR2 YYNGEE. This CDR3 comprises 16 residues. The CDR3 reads CASSRRTGGGSYEQYF. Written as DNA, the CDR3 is TGTGCCAGCAGCAGACGGACAGGGGGTGGTAGCTACGAGCAGTACTTC.

The DNA of the CDR3 is TGTGCCAGCAGTGCCCCCTGGGGGGGGGCTGGGGAGACCCAGTACTTC. Protein: CASSAPWGGAGETQYF. The chain has TRBV6-1 and TRBJ2-5, with D possibly TRBD2 on 7 matching bases. Germline V gene lookup returns CDR1 MNHNS and CDR2 SASEGT. V dropped 4 bases and J dropped 5 bases, with 20 bases sitting between them. This CDR3 comprises 16 residues.

The CDR3 spells CASSFEAGGYGYTF. CDR3 coding DNA: TGCGCCAGCAGCTTTGAAGCAGGTGGCTATGGCTACACCTTC. The chain links TRBV5-1 to TRBJ1-2; D uncertain. The length of the CDR3 is 14 residues. Trimming took 2 bases from V and 4 from J, leaving 12 bases between them. Germline V gives CDR1 SGHRS, CDR2 YFSETQ.

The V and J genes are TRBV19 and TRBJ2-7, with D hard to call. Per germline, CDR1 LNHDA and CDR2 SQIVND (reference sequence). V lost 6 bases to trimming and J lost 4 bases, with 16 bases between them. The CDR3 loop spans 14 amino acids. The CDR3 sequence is CASRTAPGAYEQYF. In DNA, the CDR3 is TGTGCCAGTAGGACCGCCCCAGGTGCGTACGAGCAGTACTTC.

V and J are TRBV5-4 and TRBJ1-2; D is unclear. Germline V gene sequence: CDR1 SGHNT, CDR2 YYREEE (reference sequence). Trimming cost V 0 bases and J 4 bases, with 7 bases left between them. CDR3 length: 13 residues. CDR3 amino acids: CASSLGSGYGYTF. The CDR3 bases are TGTGCCAGCAGCTTGGGGTCCGGCTATGGCTACACCTTC.

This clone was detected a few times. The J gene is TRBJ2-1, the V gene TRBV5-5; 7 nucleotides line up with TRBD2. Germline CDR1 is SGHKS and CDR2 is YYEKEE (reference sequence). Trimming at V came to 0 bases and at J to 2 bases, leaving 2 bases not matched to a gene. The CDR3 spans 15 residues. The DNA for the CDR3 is TGTGCCAGCAGCTTGGGAGCGGGACCCTACAATGAGCAGTTCTTC. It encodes CASSLGAGPYNEQFF.

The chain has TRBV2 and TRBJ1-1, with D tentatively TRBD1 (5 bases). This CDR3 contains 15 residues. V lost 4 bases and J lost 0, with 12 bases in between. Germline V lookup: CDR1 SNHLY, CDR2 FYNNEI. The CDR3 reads CASSVGGPMNTEAFF. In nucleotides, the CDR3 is TGTGCCAGCAGTGTGGGGGGTCCGATGAACACTGAAGCTTTCTTT.

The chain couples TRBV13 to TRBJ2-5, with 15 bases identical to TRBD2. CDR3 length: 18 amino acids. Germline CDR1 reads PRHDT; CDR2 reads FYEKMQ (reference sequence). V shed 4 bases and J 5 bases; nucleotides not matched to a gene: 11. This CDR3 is CASSSSGTSGRRAETQYF. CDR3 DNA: TGTGCCAGCAGCTCGTCCGGGACTAGCGGGAGGCGTGCCGAGACCCAGTACTTC.

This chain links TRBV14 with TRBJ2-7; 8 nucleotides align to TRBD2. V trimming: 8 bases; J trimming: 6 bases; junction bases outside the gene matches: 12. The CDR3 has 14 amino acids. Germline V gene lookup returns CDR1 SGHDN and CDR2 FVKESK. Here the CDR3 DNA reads TGTGCCAGCGCCCTGGAGCGGGGGTCCCGCGAGCAGTACTTC. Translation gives CASALERGSREQYF.

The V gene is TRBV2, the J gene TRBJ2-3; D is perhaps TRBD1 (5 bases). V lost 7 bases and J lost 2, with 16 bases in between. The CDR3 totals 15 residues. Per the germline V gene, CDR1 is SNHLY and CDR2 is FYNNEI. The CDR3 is CASTDQGLHTDTQYF. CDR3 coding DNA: TGTGCCAGCACCGACCAGGGCCTACACACAGATACGCAGTATTTT.

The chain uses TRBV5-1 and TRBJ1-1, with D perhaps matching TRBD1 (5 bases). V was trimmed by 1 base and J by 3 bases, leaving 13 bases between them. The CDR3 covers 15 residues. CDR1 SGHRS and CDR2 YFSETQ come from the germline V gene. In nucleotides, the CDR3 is TGCGCCAGCAGCTTGTCAGGGATGTTATACACTGAAGCTTTCTTT. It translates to CASSLSGMLYTEAFF.

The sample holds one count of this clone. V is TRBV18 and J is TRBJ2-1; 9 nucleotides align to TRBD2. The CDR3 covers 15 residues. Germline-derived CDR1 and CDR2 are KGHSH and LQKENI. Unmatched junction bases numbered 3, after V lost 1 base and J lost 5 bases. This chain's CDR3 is CASSPRSGGHNEQFF. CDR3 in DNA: TGTGCCAGCTCACCACGGAGCGGGGGGCACAATGAGCAGTTCTTC.

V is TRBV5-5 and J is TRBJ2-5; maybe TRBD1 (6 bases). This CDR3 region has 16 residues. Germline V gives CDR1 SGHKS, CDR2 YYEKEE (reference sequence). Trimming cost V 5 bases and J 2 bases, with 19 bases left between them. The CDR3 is CASSLIWDNLQETQYF. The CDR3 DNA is TGTGCCAGCAGTTTAATCTGGGACAATCTACAAGAGACCCAGTACTTC.

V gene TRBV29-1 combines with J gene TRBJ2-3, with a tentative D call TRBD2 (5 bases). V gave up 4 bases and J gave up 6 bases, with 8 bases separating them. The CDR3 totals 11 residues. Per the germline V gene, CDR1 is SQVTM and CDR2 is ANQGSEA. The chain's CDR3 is CSVGLIDTQYF. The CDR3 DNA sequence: TGCAGCGTTGGACTAATTGATACGCAGTATTTT.

The CDR3 coding sequence is TGTGCCAGCAGCTTTCCTACCGGGGGGAGAGAGACCCAGTACTTC. The encoded protein is CASSFPTGGRETQYF. The rearrangement links TRBV14 to TRBJ2-5; TRBD2 matches at 7 bases. V trimming: 5 bases; J trimming: 4 bases; junction bases outside the gene matches: 10. The V gene's germline CDR1 is SGHDN and CDR2 FVKESK. The CDR3 length is 15 residues.

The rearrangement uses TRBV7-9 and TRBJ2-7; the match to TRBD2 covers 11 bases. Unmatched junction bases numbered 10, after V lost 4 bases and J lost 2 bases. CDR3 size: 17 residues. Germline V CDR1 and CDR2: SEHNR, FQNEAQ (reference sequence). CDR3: CASSSPQQTSGAYEQYF. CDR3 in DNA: TGTGCCAGCAGCTCACCACAGCAGACTAGCGGGGCCTACGAGCAGTACTTC.

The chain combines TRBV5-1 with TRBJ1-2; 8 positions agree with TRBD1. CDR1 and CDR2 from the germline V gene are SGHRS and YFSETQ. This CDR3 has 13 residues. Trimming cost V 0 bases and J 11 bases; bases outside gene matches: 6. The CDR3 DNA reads TGCGCCAGCAGCTTGGCCCTAACAGGGGGGTACACCTTC. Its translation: CASSLALTGGYTF.

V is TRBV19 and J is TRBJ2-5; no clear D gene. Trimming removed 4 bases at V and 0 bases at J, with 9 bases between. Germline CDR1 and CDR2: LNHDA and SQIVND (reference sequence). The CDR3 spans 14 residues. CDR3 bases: TGTGCCAGTAGTACCCGTCTGTACCAAGAGACCCAGTACTTC. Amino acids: CASSTRLYQETQYF.

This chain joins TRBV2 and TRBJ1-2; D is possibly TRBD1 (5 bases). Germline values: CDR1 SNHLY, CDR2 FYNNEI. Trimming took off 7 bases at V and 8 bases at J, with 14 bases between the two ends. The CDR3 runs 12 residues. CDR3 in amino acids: CASKRGSKGYTF. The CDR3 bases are TGTGCCAGCAAACGGGGGAGTAAGGGCTACACCTTC.

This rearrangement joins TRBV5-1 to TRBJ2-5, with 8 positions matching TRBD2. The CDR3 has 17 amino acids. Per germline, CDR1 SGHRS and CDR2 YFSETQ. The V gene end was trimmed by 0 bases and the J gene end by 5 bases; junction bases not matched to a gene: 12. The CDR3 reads CASSLEVASGRGETQYF. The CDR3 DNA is TGCGCCAGCAGCTTGGAGGTGGCAAGCGGGAGAGGGGAGACCCAGTACTTC.

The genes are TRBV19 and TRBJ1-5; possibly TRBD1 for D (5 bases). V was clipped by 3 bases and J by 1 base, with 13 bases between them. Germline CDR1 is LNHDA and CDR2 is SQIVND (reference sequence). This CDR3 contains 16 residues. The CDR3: CASSIGTPGSNQPQHF. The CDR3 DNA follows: TGTGCCAGTAGTATTGGTACCCCAGGGAGCAATCAGCCCCAGCATTTT.

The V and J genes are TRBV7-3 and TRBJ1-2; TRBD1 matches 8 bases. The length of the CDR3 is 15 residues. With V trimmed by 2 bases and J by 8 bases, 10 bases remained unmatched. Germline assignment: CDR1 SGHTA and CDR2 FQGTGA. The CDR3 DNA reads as TGTGCCAGCAGCTTATTGGGACAGGCCCCCGACGGCTACACCTTC. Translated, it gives CASSLLGQAPDGYTF.

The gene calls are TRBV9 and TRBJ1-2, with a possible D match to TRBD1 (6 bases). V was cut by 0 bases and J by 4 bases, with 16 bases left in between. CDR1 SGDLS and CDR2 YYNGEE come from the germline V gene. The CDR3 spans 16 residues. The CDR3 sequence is CASSVAKTDSPYGYTF. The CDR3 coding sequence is TGTGCCAGCAGCGTAGCTAAGACGGACAGCCCCTATGGCTACACCTTC.

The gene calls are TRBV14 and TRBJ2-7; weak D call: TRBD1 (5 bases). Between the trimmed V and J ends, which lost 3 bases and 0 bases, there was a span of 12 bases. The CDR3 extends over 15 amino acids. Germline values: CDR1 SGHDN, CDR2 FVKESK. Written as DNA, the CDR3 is TGTGCCAGCAGCCATGAGACAGCCCTCTCCTACGAGCAGTACTTC. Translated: CASSHETALSYEQYF. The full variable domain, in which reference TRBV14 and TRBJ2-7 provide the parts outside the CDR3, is EAGVTQFPSHSVIEKGQTVTLRCDPISGHDNLYWYRRVMGKEIKFLLHFVKESKQDESGMPNNRFLAERTGGTYSTLKVQPAELEDSGVYFCASSHETALSYEQYFGPGTRLTVT.

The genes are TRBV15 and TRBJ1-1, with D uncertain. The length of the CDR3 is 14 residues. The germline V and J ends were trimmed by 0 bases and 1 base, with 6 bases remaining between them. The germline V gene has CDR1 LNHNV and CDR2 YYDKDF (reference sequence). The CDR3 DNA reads TGTGCCACCAGCAGAGATCGTCGGAACACTGAAGCTTTCTTT. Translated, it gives CATSRDRRNTEAFF.

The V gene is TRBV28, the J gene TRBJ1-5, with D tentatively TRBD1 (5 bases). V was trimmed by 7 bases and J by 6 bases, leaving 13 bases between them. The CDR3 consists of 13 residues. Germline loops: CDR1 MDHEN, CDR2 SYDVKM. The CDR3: CASTTPRVQPQHF. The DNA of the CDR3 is TGTGCCAGCACCACCCCCAGGGTTCAGCCCCAGCATTTT.

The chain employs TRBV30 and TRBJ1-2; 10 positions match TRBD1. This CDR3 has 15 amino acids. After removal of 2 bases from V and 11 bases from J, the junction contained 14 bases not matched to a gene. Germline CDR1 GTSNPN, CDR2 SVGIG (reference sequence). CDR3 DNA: TGTGCCTGGAGTTCCCTATACCGGGGACAGGGGATTTACACCTTC. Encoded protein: CAWSSLYRGQGIYTF.

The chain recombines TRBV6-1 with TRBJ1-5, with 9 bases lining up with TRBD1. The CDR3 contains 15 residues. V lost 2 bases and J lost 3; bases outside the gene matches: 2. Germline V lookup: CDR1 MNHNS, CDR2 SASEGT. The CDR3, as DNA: TGTGCCAGCAGTGAATACAGGGGGCTCAATCAGCCCCAGCATTTT. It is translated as CASSEYRGLNQPQHF.

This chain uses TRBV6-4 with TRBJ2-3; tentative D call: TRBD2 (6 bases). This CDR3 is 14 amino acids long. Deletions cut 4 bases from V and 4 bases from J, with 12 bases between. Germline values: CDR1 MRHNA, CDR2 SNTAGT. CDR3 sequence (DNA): TGTGCCAGCAGTGTACGGAGGGAAGCAGATACGCAGTATTTT. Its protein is CASSVRREADTQYF.